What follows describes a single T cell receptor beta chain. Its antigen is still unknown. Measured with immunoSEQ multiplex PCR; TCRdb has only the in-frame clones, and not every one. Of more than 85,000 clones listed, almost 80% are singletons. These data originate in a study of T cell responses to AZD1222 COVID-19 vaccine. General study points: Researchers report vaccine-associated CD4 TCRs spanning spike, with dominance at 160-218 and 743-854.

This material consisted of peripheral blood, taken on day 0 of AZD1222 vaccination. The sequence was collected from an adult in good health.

The CDR3 DNA sequence: TGCGCCAGCACCCCGACCCTTACGGCGGGAGGTGGTGAGCAGTTCTTC. This encodes CASTPTLTAGGGEQFF. The chain carries TRBV5-1 and TRBJ2-1, with TRBD2 matching over 8 bases. The CDR3 is 16 amino acids. Losses at the gene ends were 6 bases for V and 9 bases for J; bases not matched to a gene: 17. The V gene's germline CDR1 is SGHRS and CDR2 YFSETQ. The full variable domain, its missing parts supplied by reference TRBV5-1 and TRBJ2-1, is KAGVTQTPRYLIKTRGQQVTLSCSPISGHRSVSWYQQTPGQGLQFLFEYFSETQRNKGNFPGRFSGRQFSNSRSEMNVSTLELGDSALYLCASTPTLTAGGGEQFFGPGTRLTVL.